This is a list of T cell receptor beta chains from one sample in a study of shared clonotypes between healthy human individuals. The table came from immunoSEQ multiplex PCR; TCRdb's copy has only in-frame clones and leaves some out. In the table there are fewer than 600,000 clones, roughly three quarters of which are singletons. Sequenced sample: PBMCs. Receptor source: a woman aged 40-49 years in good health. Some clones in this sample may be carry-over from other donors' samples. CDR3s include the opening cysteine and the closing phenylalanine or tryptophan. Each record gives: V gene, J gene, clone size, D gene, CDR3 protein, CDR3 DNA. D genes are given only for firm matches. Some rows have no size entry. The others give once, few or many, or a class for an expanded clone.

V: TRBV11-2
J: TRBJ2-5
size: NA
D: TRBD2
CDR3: CASSLGLAGVVTQYF
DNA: TGTGCCAGCAGCTTAGGGCTAGCGGGAGTGGTGACCCAGTACTTC

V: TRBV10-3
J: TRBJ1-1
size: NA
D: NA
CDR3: CAITVDANTEAFF
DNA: TGTGCCATCACCGTCGACGCGAACACTGAAGCTTTCTTT

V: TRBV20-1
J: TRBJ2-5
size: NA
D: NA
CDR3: CSASEVETQYF
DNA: TGCAGTGCTAGCGAGGTCGAGACCCAGTACTTC

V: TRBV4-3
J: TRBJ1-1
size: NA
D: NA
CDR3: CASSQDRLGGGTEAFF
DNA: TGCGCCAGCAGCCAAGATCGGCTCGGGGGAGGAACTGAAGCTTTCTTT

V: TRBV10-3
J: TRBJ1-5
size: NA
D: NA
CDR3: CAISDSGGNQPQHF
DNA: TGTGCCATCAGTGACTCGGGAGGCAATCAGCCCCAGCATTTT

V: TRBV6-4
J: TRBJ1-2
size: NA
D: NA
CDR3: CASRILAGEGGYTF
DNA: TGTGCCAGCAGAATCTTGGCAGGGGAAGGTGGCTACACCTTC

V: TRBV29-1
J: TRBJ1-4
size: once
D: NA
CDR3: CSVVQGRGEKLFF
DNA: TGCAGCGTTGTGCAGGGGCGGGGTGAAAAACTGTTTTTT

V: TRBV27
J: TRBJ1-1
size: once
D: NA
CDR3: CASSLRVGSFEAFF
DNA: TGTGCCAGCAGTTTAAGGGTCGGCAGCTTTGAAGCTTTCTTT

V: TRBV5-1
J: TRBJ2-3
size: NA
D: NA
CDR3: CASSLAGGDTQYF
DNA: TGCGCCAGCAGCTTGGCCGGGGGAGATACGCAGTATTTT

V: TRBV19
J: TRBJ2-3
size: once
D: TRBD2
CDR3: CASSIGLAVADTQYF
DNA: TGTGCCAGTAGTATTGGTCTAGCGGTTGCAGATACGCAGTATTTT

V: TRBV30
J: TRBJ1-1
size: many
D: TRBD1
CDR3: CAGQGFTEAFF
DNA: TGTGCCGGACAGGGGTTCACTGAAGCTTTCTTT

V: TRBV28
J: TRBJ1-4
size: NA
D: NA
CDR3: CASSFATATNEKLFF
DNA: TGTGCCAGCAGTTTTGCGACAGCAACTAATGAAAAACTGTTTTTT

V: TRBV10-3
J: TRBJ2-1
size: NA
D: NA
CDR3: CASLQDPIYNEQFF
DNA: TGTGCCAGCCTACAGGACCCAATCTACAATGAGCAGTTCTTC

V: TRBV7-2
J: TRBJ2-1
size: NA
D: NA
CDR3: CASSLVTGTATYNEQFF
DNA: TGTGCCAGCAGCTTAGTGACCGGGACGGCAACCTACAATGAGCAGTTCTTC

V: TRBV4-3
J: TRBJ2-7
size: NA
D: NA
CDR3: CASSQDLRQGYEQYF
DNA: TGCGCCAGCAGCCAAGATCTACGTCAGGGCTACGAGCAGTACTTC

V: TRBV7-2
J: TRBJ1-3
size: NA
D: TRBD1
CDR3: CASSLALGQYIYF
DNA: TGTGCCAGCAGCTTAGCCTTGGGACAGTACATATATTTT

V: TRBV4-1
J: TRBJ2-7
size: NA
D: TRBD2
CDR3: CASSQETHSGALEYF
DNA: TGCGCCAGCAGCCAAGAGACCCACAGCGGGGCCTTGGAGTACTTC

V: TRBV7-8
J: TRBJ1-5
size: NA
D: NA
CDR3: CASSLNAVSNQPQHF
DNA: TGTGCCAGCAGCTTAAACGCTGTCAGCAATCAGCCCCAGCATTTT

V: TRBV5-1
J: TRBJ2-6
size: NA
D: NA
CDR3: CASSRHDYSGANVLTF
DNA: TGCGCCAGCAGCCGACACGACTACTCTGGGGCCAACGTCCTGACTTTC

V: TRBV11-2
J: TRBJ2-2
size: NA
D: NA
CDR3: CASRPLGQSTGELFF
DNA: TGTGCCAGCAGGCCACTGGGGCAAAGCACCGGGGAGCTGTTTTTT

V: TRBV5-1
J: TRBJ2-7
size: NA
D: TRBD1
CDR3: CASSYGQAYEQYF
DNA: TGCGCCAGCAGCTACGGACAGGCCTACGAGCAGTACTTC

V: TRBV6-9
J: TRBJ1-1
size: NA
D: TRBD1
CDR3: CASTPDPDREEWTEAFF
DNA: TGTGCCAGCACCCCAGATCCCGACAGGGAGGAGTGGACTGAAGCTTTCTTT

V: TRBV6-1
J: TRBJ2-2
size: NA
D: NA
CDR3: CASSEWTTNTGELFF
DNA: TGTGCCAGCAGTGAATGGACTACGAACACCGGGGAGCTGTTTTTT

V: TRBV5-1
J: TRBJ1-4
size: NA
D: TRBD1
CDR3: CASSLAGDRVDEKLFF
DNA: TGCGCCAGCAGCTTGGCGGGGGACAGGGTGGATGAAAAACTGTTTTTT

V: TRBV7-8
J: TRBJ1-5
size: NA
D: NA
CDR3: CASSLGHLRDQHF
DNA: TGTGCCAGCAGTCTGGGACACCTTAGGGATCAGCATTTT

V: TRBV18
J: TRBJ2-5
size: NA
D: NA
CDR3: CASSPTAPQETQYF
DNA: TGTGCCAGCTCACCAACAGCCCCTCAAGAGACCCAGTACTTC

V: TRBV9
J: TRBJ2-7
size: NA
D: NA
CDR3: CASSVGGGAPAYEQYF
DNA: TGTGCCAGCAGCGTAGGTGGGGGGGCGCCCGCCTACGAGCAGTACTTC

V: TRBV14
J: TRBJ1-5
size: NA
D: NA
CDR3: CASTTFRVYQPQHF
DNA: TGTGCCAGCACCACCTTCCGGGTTTATCAGCCCCAGCATTTT

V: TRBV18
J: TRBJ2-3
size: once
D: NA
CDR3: CASSDRTSTDTQYF
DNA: TGTGCCAGCTCCGACAGAACTAGCACAGATACGCAGTATTTT

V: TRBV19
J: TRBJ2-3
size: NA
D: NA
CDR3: CASTNTGPSTDTQYF
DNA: TGTGCCAGTACCAACACTGGGCCCAGCACAGATACGCAGTATTTT

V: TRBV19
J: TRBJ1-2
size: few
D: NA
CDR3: CASSEGGYYGYTF
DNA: TGTGCCAGTAGTGAAGGTGGATACTATGGCTACACCTTC

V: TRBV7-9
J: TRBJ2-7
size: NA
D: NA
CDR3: CASSFPGEYEQYF
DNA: TGTGCCAGCAGCTTCCCAGGAGAGTACGAGCAGTACTTC

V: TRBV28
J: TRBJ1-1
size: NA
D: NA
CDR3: CASSFPGAHGTEAFF
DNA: TGTGCCAGCAGTTTCCCAGGGGCGCATGGCACTGAAGCTTTCTTT

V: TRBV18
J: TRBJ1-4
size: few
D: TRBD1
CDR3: CASSRDREGNEKLFF
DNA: TGTGCCAGCTCGCGCGACAGGGAAGGGAATGAAAAACTGTTTTTT

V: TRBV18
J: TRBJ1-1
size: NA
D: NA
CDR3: CASSPVDTEAFF
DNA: TGTGCCAGCTCACCTGTGGACACTGAAGCTTTCTTT

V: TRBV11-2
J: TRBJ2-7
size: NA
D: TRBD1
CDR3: CASSPTGYFYEQYF
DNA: TGTGCCAGCAGCCCGACAGGGTATTTCTACGAGCAGTACTTC

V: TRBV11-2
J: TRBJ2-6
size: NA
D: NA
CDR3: CASSSNPSGANVLTF
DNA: TGTGCCAGCAGCTCCAATCCCTCTGGGGCCAACGTCCTGACTTTC

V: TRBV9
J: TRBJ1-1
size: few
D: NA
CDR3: CASSSGPEAFF
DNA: TGTGCCAGCAGCTCCGGACCTGAAGCTTTCTTT

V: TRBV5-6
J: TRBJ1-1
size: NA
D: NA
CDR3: CASSFFGATEAFF
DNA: TGTGCCAGCAGCTTTTTCGGGGCCACTGAAGCTTTCTTT

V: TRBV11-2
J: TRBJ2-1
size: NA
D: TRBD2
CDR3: CASSTRTSGSNNEQFF
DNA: TGTGCCAGCAGCACCCGGACTAGCGGGTCAAACAATGAGCAGTTCTTC

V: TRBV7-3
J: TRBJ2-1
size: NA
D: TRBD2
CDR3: CASSLSRLAGDNEQFF
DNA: TGTGCCAGCAGCTTATCGAGACTAGCGGGAGACAATGAGCAGTTCTTC

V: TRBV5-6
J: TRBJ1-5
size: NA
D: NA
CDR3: CASSLQGSEPQHF
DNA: TGTGCCAGCAGCTTGCAGGGGAGCGAGCCCCAGCATTTT

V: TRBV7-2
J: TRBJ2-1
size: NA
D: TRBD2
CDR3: CASSLEAGGPDEQFF
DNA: TGTGCCAGCAGCTTAGAAGCGGGAGGGCCGGATGAGCAGTTCTTC

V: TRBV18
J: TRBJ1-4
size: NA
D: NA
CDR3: CASSPPAGRNEKLFF
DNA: TGTGCCAGCTCACCACCGGCAGGGAGAAATGAAAAACTGTTTTTT

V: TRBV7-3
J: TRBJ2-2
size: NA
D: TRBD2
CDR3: CASSPIAGGPDTGELFF
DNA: TGTGCCAGCTCCCCCATAGCGGGAGGGCCGGACACCGGGGAGCTGTTTTTT

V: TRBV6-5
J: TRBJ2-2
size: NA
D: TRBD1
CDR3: CASSYGTGASTGELFF
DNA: TGTGCCAGCAGTTACGGTACAGGGGCAAGCACCGGGGAGCTGTTTTTT

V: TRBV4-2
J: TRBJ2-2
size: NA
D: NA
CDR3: CASSPSSSVTGELFF
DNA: TGTGCCAGCAGCCCGAGCTCTAGCGTCACCGGGGAGCTGTTTTTT

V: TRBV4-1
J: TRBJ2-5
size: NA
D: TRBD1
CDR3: CASSLSDRGGQETQYF
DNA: TGCGCCAGCAGCCTCTCGGACAGGGGAGGTCAAGAGACCCAGTACTTC

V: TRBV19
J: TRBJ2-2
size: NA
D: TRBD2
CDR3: CASHGTSESGELFF
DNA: TGTGCCAGCCATGGGACTAGTGAGTCCGGGGAGCTGTTTTTT

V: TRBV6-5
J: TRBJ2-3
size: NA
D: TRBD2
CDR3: CASSYREEGDTQYF
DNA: TGTGCCAGCAGTTACCGGGAGGAGGGAGATACGCAGTATTTT

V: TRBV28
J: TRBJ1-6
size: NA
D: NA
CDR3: CASSVPDGRYNSPLHF
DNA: TGTGCCAGCAGTGTTCCCGATGGGCGCTATAATTCACCCCTCCACTTT

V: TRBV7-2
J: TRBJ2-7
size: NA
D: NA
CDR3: CASSYRVEQYF
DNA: TGTGCCAGCAGTTACAGGGTCGAGCAGTACTTC

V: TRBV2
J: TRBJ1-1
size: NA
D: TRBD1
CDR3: CASSEDRRPTEAFF
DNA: TGTGCCAGCAGTGAGGACAGGCGGCCCACTGAAGCTTTCTTT